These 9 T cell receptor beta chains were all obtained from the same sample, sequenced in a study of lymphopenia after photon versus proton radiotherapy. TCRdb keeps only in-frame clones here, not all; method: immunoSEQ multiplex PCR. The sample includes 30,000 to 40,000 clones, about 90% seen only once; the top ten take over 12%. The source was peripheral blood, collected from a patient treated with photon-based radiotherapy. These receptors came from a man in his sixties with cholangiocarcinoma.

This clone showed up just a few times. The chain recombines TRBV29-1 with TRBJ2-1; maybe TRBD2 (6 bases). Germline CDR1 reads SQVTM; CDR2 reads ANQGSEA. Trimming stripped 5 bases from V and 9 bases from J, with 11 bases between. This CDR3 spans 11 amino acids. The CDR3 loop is CSVHKGGEQFF. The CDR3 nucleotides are TGCAGCGTTCATAAGGGAGGTGAGCAGTTCTTC.

CDR3 sequence reads: CASSSSGLLSSYNSPLHF. The CDR3 DNA reads as TGTGCCAGCAGTTCATCGGGACTCCTGAGCTCCTATAATTCACCCCTCCACTTT. The V call is TRBV27, the J call TRBJ1-6, with D possibly being TRBD1 (5 bases). The CDR3 is made up of 18 amino acids. The germline V gene has CDR1 MNHEY and CDR2 SMNVEV (reference sequence). Deletions cut 4 bases from V and 0 bases from J, with 16 bases between.

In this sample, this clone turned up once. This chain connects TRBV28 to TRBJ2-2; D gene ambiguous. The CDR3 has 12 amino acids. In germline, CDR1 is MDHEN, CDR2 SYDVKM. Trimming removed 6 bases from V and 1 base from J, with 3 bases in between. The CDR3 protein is CASRGNTGELFF. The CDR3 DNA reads TGTGCCAGCAGGGGGAACACCGGGGAGCTGTTTTTT.

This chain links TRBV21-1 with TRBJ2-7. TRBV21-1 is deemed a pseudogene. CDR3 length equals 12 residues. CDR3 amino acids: CASSKVWNEQYF. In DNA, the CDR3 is TGTGCCAGCAGCAAGGTATGGAACGAGCAGTACTTC.

The CDR3 spells CASSLSPGNTEAFF. The CDR3 nucleotides are TGTGCCAGCAGCTTATCCCCAGGGAACACTGAAGCTTTCTTT. The chain carries TRBV5-5 and TRBJ1-1; no definite D call. This CDR3 contains 14 residues. The germline V gene encodes CDR1 SGHKS and CDR2 YYEKEE (reference sequence). V lost 2 bases and J lost 1, with 9 bases in between.

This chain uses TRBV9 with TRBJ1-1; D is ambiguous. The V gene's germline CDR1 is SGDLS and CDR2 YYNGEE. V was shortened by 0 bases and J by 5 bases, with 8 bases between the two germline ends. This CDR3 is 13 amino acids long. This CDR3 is CASSVARGTEAFF. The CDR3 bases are TGTGCCAGCAGCGTAGCCCGAGGGACTGAAGCTTTCTTT.

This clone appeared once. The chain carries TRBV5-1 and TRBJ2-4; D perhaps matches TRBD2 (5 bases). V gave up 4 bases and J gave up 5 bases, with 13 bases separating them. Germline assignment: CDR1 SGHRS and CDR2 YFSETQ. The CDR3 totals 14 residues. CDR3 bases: TGCGCCAGCAGCCAACCGGAGGTCGAAAACATTCAGTACTTC. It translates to CASSQPEVENIQYF.

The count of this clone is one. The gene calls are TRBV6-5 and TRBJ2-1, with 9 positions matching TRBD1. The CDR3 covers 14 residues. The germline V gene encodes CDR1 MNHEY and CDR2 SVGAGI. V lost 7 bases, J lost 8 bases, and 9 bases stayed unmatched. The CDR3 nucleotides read TGTGCCAGCACCCCACAGGGGGCTAGAGATGAGCAGTTCTTC. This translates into CASTPQGARDEQFF.

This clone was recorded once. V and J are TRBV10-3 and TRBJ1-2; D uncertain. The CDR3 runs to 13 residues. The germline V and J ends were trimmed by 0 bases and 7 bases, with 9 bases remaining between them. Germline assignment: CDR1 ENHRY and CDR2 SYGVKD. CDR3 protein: CAISESYSGGYTF. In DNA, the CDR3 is TGTGCCATCAGTGAGTCGTACAGTGGTGGCTACACCTTC.